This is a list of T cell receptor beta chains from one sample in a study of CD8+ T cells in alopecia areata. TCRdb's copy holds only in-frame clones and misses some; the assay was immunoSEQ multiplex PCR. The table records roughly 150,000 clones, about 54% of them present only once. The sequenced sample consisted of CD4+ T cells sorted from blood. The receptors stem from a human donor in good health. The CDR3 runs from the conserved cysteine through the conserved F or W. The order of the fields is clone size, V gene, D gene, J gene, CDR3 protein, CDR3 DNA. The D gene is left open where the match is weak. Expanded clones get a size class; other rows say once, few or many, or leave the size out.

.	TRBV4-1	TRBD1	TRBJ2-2	CASSPTPGQRTGELFF	TGCGCCAGCAGCCCTACCCCGGGACAGCGCACCGGGGAGCTGTTTTTT
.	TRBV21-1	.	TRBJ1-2	CASSNTGREDTNYGYTF	TGTGCCAGCAGCAACACAGGGAGGGAGGACACAAACTATGGCTACACCTTC
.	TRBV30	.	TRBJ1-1	CAWGRGDQAFF	TGTGCCTGGGGACGAGGGGATCAAGCTTTCTTT
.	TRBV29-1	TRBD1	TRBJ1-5	CSVRQGIDQPQHF	TGCAGCGTTCGACAGGGGATAGATCAGCCCCAGCATTTT
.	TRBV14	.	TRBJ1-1	CASSHSSMNTEAFF	TGTGCCAGCAGCCACTCCTCCATGAACACTGAAGCTTTCTTT
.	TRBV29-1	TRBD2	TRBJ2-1	CSGGGGREQFF	TGCAGCGGCGGGGGAGGGAGGGAGCAGTTCTTC
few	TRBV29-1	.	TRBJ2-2	CSVVSQSLNTGELFF	TGCAGCGTTGTTTCTCAGAGCTTGAACACCGGGGAGCTGTTTTTT
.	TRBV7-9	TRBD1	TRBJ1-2	CASSSGQGINYGYTF	TGTGCCAGCAGCTCGGGACAGGGTATTAACTATGGCTACACCTTC
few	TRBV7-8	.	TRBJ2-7	CASTTRGKATAYEQYF	TGTGCCAGCACAACGAGGGGGAAAGCTACAGCCTACGAGCAGTACTTC
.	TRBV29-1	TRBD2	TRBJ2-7	CSVPGGHAQYF	TGCAGCGTCCCGGGAGGGCATGCGCAGTACTTC
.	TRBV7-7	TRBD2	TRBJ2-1	CASSLGPGLARGGDEQFF	TGTGCCAGCAGCTTAGGCCCTGGACTAGCTCGGGGCGGGGATGAGCAGTTCTTC
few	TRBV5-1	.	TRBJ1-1	CASSSGEKATEAFF	TGCGCCAGCAGCTCCGGGGAAAAGGCGACTGAAGCTTTCTTT
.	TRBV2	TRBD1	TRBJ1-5	CASRPGQYSNQPQHF	TGTGCCAGCAGACCGGGACAGTATAGCAATCAGCCCCAGCATTTT
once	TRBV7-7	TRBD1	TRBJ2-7	CASSERQGPSYEQYF	TGTGCCAGCAGCGAGAGACAGGGGCCCTCCTACGAGCAGTACTTC
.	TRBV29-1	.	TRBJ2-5	CSVGGGQETQYF	TGCAGCGTTGGAGGGGGACAAGAGACCCAGTACTTC
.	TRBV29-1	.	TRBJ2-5	CSVERFWQETQYF	TGCAGCGTTGAACGATTCTGGCAAGAGACCCAGTACTTC
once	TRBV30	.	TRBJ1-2	CAALIYGYTF	TGTGCCGCGTTAATTTATGGCTACACCTTC